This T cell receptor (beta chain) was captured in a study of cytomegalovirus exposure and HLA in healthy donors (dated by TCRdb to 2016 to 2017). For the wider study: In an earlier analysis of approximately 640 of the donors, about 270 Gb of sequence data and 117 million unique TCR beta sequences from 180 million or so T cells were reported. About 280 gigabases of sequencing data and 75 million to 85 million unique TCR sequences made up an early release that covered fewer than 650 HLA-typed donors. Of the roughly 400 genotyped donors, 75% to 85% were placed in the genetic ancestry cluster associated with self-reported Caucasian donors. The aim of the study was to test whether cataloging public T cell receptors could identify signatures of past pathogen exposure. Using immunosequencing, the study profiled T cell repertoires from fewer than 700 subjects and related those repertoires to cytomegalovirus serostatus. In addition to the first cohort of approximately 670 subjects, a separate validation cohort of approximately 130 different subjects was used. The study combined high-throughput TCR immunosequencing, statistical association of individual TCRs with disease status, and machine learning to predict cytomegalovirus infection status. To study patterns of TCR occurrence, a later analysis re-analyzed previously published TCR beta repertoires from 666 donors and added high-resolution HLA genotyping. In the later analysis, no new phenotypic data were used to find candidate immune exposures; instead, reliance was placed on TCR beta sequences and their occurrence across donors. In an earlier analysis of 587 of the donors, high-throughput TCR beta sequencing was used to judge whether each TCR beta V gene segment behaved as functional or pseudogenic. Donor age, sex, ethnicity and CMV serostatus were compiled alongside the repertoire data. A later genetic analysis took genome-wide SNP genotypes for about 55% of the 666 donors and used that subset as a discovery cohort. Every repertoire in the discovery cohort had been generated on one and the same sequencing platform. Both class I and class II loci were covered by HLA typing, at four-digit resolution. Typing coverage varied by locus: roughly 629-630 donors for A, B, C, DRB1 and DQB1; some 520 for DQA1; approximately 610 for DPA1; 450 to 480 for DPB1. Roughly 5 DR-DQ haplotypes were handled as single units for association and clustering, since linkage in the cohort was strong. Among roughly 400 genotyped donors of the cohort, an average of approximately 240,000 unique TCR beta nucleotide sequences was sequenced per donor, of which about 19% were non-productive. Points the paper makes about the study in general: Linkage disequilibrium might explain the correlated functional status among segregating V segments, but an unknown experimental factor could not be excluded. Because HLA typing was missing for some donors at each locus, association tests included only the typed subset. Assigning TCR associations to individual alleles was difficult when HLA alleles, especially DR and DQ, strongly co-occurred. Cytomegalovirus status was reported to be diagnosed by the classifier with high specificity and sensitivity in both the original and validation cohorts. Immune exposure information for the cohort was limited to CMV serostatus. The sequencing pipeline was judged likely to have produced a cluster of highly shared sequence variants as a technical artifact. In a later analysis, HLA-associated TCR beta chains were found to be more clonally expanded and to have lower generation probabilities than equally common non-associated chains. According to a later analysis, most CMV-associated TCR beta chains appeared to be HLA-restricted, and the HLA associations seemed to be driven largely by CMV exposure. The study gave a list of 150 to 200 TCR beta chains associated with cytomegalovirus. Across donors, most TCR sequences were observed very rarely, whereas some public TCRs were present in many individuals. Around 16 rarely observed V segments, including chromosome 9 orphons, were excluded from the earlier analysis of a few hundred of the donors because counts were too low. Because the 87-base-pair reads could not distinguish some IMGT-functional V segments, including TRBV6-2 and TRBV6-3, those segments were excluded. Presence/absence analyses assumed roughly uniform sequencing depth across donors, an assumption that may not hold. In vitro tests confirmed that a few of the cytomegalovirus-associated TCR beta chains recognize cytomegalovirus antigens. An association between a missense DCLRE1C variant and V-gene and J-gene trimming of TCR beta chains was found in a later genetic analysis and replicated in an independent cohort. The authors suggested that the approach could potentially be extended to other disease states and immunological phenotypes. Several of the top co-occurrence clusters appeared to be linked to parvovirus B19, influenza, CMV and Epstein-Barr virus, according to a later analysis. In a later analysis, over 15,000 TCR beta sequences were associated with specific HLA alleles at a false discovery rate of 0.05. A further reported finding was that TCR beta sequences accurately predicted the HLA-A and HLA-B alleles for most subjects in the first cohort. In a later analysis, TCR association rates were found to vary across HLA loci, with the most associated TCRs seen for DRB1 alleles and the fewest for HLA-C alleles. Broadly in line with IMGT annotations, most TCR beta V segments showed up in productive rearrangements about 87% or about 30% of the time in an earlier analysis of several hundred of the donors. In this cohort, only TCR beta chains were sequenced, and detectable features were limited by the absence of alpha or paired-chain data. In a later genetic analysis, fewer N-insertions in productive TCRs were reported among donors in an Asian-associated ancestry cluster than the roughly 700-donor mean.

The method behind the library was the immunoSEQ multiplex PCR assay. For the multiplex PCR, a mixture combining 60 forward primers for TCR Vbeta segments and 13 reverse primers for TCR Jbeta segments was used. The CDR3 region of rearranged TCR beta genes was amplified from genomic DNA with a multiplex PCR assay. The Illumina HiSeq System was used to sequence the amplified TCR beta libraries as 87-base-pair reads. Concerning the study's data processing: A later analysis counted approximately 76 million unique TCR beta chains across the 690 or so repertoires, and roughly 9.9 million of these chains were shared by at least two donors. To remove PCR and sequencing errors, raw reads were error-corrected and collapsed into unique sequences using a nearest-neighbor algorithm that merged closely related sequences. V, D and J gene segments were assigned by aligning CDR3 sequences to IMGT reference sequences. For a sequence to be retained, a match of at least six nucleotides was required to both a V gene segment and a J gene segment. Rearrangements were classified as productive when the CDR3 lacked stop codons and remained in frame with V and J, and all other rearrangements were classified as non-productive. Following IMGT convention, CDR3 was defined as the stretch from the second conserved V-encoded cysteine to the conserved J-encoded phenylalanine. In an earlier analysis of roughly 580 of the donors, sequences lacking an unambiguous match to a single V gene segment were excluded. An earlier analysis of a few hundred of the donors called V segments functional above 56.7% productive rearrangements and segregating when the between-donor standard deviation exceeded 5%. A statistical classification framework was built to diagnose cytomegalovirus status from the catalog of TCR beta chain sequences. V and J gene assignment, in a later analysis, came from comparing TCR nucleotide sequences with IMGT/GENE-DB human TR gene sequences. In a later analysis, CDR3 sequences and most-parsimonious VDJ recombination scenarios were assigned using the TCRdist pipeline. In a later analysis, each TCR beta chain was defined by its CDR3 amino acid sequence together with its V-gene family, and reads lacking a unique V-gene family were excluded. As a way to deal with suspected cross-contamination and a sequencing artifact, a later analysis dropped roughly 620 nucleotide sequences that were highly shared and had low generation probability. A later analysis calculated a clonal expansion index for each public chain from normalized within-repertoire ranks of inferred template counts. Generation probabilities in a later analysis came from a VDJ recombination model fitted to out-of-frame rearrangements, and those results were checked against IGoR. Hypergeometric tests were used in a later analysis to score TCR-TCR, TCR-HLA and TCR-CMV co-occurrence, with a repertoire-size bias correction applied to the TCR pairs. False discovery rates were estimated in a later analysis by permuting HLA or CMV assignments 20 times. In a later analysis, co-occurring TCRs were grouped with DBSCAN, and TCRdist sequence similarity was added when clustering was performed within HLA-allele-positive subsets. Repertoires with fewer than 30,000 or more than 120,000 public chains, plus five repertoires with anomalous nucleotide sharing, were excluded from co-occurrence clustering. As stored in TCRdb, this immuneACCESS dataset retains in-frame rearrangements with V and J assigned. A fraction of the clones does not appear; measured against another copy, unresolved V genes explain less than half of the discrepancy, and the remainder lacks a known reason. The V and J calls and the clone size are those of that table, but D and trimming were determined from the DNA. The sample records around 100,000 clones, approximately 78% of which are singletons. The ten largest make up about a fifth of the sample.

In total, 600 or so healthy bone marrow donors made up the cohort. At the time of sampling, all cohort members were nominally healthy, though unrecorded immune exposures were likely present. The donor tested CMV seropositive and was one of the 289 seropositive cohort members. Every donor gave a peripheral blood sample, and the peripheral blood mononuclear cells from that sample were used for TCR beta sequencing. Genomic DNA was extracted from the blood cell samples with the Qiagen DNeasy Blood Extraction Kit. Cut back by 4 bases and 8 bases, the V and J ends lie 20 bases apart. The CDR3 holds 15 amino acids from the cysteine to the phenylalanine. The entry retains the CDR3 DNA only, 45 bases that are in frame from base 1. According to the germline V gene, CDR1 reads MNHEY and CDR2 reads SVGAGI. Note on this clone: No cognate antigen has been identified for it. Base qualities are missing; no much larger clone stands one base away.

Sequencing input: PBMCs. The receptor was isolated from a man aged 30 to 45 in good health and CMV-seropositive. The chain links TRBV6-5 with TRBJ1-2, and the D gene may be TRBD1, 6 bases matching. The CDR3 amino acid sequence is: CASSFTRTGRNGYTF. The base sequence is TGTGCCAGCAGTTTCACCCGAACAGGGCGCAACGGCTACACCTTC.